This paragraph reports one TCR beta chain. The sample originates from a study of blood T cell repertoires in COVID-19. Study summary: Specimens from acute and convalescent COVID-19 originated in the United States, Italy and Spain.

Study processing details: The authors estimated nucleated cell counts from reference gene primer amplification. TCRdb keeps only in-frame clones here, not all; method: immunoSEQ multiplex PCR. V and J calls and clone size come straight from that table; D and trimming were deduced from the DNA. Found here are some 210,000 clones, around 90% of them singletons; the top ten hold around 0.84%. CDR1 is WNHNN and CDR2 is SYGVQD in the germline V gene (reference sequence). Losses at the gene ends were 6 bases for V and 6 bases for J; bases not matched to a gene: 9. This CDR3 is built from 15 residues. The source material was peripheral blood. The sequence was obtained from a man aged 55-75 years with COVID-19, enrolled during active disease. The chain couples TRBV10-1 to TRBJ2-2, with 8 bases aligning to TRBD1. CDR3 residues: CASSLPDRVAGELFF. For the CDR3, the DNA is TGCGCCAGCAGCCTCCCGGACAGGGTCGCCGGGGAGCTGTTTTTT.